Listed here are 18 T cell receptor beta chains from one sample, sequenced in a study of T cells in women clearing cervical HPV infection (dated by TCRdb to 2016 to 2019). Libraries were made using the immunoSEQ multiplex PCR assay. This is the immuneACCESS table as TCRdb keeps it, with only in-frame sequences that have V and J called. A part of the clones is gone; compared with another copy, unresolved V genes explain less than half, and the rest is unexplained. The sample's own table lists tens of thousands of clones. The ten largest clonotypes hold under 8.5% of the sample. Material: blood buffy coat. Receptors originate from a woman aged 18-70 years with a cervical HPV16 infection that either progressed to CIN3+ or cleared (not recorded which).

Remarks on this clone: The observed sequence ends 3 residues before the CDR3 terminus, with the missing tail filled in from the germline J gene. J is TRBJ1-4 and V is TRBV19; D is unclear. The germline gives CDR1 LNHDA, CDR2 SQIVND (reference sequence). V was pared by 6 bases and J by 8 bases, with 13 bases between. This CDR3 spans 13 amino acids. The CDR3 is CASRMQSGEKLFF. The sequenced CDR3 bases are TGTGCCAGTAGGATGCAGAGTGGCGAAAAA.

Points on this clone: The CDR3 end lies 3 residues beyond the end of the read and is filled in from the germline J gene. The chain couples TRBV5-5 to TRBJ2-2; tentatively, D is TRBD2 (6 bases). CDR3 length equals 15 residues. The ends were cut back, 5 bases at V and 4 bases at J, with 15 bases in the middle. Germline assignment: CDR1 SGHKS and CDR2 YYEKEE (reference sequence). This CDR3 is CASSPQEGSTGELFF. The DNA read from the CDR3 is TGTGCCAGCAGTCCTCAGGAGGGTAGCACCGGGGAG.

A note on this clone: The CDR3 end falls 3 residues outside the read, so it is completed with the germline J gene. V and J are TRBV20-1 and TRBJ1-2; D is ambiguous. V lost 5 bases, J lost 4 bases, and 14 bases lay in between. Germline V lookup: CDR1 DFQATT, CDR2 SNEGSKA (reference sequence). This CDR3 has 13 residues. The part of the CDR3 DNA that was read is TGCAGTGCTTCGAGCCTCGAGATCTATGGC. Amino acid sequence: CSASSLEIYG. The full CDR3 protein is CSASSLEIYGYTF.

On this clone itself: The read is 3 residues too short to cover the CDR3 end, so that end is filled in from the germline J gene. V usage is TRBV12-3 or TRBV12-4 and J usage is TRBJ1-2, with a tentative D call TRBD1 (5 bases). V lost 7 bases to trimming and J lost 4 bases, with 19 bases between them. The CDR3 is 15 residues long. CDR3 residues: CASTSLWGAGYGYTF. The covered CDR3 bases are TGTGCCAGCACTTCCCTTTGGGGCGCAGGCTATGGC.

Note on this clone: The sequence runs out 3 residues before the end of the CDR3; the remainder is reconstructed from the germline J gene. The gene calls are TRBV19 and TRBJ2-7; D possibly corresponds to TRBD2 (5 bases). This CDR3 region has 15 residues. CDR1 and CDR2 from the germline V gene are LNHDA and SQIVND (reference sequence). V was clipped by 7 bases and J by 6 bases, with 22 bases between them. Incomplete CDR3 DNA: TGTGCCAGTACCCCCTTACTAGACGTCGCGGGCGAG. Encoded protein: CASTPLLDVAGE. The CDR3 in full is CASTPLLDVAGEQYF.

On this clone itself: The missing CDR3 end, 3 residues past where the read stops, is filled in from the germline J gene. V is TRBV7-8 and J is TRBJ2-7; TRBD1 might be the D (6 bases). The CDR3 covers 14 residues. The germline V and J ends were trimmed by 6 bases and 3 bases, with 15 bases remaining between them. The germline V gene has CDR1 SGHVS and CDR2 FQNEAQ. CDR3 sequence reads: CASRHRDMYYEQYF. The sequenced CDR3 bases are TGTGCCAGCAGACACCGGGACATGTACTACGAG. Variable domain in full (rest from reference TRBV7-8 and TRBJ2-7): GAGVSQSPRYKVAKRGQDVALRCDPISGHVSLFWYQQALGQGPEFLTYFQNEAQLDKSGLPSDRFFAERPEGSVSTLKIQRTQQEDSAVYLCASRHRDMYYEQYFGPGTRLTVT.

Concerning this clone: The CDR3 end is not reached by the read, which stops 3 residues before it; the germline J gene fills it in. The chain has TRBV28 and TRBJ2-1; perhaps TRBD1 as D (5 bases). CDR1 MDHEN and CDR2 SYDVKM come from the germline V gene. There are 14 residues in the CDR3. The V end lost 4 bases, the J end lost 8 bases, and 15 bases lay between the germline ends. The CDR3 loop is CASSSSNRFDEQFF. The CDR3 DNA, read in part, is TGTGCCAGCAGTTCGAGTAACAGGTTCGATGAG.

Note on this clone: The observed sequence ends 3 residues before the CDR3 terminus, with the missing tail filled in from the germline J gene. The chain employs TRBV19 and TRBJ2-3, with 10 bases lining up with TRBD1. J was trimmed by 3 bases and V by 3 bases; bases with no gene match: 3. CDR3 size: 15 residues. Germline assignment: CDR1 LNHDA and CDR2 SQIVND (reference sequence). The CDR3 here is CASSIMGQGTDTQYF. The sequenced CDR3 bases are TGTGCCAGTAGTATTATGGGACAGGGGACAGATACG.

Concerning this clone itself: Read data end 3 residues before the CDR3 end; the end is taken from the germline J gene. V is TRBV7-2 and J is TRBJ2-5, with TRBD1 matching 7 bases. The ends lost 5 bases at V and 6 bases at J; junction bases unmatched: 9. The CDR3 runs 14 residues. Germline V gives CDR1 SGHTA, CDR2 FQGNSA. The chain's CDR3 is CASSLPTGTKTQYF. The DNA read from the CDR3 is TGTGCCAGCAGCCTACCGACAGGGACGAAGACC.

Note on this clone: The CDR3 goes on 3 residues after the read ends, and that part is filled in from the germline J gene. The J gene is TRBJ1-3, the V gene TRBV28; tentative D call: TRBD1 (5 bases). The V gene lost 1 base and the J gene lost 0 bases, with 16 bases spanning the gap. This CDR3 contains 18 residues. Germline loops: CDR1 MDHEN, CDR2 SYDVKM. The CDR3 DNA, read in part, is TGTGCCAGCAGTTTATCGGCAGGGTCGGGAATCTCTGGAAACACC. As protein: CASSLSAGSGISGNT. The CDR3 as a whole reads CASSLSAGSGISGNTIYF.

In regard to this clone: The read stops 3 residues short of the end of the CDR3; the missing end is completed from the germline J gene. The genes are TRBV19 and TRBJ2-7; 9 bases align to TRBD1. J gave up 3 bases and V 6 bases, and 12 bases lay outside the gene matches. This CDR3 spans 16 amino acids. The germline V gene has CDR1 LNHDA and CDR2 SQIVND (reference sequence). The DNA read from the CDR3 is TGTGCCAGTAGCCCCGGGACAGGGATGGAGATCTACGAG. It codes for CASSPGTGMEIYE. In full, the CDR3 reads CASSPGTGMEIYEQYF.

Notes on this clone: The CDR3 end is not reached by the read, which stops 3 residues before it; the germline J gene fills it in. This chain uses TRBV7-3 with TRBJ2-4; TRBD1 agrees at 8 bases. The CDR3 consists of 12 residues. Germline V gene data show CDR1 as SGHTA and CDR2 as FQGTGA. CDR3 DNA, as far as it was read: TGTGCCAGCAGCTCCGGGACAGGACTT. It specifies CASSSGTGL. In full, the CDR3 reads CASSSGTGLQYF.

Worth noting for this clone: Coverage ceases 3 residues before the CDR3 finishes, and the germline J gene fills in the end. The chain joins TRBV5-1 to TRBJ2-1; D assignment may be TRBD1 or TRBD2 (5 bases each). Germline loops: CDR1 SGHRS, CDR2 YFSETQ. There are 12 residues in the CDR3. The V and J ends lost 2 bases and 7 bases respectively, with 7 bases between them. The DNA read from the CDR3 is TGCGCCAGCAGCTTAGAGGGGAATGAG. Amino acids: CASSLEGNE. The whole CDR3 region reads CASSLEGNEQFF.

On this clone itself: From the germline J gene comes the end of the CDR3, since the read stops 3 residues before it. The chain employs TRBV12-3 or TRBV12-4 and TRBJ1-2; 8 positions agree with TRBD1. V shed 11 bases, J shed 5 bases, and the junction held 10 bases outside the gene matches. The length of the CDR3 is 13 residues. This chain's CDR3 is CALRDRYSYGYTF. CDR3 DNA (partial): TGTGCCTTGAGGGACAGGTATTCGTATGGC.

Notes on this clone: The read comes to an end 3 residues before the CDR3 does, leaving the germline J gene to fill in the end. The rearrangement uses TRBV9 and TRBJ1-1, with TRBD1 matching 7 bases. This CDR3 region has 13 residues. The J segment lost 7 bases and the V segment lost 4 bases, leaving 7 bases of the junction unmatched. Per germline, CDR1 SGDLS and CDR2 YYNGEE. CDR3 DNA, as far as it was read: TGTGCCAGCAGCCCCCGGACAGGAAATGAA. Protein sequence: CASSPRTGNE. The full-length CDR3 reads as CASSPRTGNEAFF.

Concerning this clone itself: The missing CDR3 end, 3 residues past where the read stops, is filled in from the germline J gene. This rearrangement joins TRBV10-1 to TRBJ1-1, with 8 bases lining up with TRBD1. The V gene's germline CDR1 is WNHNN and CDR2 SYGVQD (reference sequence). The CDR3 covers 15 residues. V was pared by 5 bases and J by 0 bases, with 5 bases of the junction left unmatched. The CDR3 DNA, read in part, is TGCGCCAGCAGTCCCAGACAGGGGATGAACACTGAA. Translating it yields CASSPRQGMNTE. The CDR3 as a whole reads CASSPRQGMNTEAFF.

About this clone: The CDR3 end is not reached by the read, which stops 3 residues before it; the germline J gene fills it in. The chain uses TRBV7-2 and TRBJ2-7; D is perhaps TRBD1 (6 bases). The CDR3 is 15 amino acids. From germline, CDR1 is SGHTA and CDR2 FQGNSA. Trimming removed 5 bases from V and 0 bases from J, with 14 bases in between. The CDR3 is CASSPRTASSYEQYF. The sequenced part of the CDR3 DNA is TGTGCCAGCAGCCCCCGGACAGCGAGCTCCTACGAG. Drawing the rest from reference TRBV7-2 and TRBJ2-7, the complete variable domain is GAGVSQSPSNKVTEKGKDVELRCDPISGHTALYWYRQSLGQGLEFLIYFQGNSAPDKSGLPSDRFSAERTGGSVSTLTIQRTQQEDSAVYLCASSPRTASSYEQYFGPGTRLTVT.

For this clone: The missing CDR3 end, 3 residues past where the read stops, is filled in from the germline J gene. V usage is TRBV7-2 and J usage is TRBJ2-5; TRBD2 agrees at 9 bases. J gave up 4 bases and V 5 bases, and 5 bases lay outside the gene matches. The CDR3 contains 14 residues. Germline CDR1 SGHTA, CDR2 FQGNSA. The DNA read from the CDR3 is TGTGCCAGCAGCAAAAGCGGGGGGAGAGAGACC. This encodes CASSKSGGRET. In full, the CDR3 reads CASSKSGGRETQYF.